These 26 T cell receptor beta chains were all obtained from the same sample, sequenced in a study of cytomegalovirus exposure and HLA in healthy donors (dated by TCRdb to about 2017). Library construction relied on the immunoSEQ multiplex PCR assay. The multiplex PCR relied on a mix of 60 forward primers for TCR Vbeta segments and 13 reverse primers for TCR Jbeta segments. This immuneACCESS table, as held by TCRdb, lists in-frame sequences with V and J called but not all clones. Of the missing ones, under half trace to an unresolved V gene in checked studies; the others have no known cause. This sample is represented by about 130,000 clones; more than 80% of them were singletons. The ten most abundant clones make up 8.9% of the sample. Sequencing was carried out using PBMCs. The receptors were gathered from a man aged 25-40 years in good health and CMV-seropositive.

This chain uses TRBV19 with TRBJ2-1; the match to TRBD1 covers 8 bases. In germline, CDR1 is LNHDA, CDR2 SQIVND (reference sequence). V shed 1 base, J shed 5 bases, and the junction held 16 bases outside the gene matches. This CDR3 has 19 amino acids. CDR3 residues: CASSIAIPDRDPPHNEQFF. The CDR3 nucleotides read TGTGCCAGTAGTATAGCTATCCCGGACAGGGATCCCCCCCACAATGAGCAGTTCTTC. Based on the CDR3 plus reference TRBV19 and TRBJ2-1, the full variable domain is DGGITQSPKYLFRKEGQNVTLSCEQNLNHDAMYWYRQDPGQGLRLIYYSQIVNDFQKGDIAEGYSVSREKKESFPLTVTSAQKNPTAFYLCASSIAIPDRDPPHNEQFFGPGTRLTVL.

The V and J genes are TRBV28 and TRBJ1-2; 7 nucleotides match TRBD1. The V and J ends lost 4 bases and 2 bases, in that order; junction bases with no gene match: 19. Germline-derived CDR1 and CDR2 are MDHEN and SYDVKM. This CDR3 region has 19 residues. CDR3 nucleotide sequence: TGTGCCAGCAGTTCGCCGACTTCTGAGCGACAGGGATGGAACTATGGCTACACCTTC. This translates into CASSSPTSERQGWNYGYTF.

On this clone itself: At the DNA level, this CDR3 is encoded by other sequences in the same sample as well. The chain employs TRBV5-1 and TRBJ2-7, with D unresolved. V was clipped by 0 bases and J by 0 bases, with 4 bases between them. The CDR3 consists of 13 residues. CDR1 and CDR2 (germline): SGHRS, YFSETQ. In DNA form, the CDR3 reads TGCGCCAGCAGCTTGGCCGGCTCCTACGAGCAGTACTTC. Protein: CASSLAGSYEQYF.

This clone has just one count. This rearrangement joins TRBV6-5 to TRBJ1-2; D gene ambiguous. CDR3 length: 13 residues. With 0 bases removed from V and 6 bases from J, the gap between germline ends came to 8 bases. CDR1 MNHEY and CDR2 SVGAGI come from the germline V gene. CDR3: CASSYSTGHGYTF. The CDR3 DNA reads TGTGCCAGCAGTTACTCGACGGGTCATGGCTACACCTTC.

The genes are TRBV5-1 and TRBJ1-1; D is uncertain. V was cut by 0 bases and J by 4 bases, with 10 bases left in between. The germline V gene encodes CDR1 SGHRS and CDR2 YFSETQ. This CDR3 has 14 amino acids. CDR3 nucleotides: TGCGCCAGCAGCTTGGCAGGTCATCGCACTGAAGCTTTCTTT. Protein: CASSLAGHRTEAFF.

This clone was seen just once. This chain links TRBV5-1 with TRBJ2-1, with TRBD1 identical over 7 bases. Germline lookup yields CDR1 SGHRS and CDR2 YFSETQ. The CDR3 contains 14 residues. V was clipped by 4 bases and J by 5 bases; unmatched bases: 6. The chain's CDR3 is CASSQGQTHNEQFF. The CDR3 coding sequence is TGCGCCAGCAGCCAGGGACAGACTCACAATGAGCAGTTCTTC.

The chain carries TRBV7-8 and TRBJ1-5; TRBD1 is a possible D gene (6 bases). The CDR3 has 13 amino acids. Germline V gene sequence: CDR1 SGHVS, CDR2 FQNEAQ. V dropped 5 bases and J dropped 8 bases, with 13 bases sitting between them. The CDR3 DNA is TGTGCCAGCAGCCCGGACAGACTGAAGCCCCAGCATTTT. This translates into CASSPDRLKPQHF. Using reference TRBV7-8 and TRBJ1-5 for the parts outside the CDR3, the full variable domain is GAGVSQSPRYKVAKRGQDVALRCDPISGHVSLFWYQQALGQGPEFLTYFQNEAQLDKSGLPSDRFFAERPEGSVSTLKIQRTQQEDSAVYLCASSPDRLKPQHFGDGTRLSIL.

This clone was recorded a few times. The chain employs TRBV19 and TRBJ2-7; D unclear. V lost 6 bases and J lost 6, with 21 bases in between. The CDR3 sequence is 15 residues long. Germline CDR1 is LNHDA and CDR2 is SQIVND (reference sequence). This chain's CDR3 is CASSLLLGEPGEQYF. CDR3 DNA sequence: TGTGCCAGTAGCCTGCTGCTCGGCGAACCGGGCGAGCAGTACTTC.

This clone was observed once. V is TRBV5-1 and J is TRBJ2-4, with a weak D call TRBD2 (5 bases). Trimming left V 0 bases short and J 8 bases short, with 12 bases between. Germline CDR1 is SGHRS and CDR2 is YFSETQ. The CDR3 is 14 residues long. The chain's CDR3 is CASSLGRVSDIQYF. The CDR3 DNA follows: TGCGCCAGCAGCTTGGGGCGGGTATCGGACATTCAGTACTTC.

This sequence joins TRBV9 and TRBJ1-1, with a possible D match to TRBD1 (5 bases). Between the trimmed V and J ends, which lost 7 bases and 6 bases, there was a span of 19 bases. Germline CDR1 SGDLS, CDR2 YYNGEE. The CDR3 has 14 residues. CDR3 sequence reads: CASSAGGGRSEAFF. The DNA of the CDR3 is TGTGCCAGCTCAGCCGGTGGGGGGAGATCTGAAGCTTTCTTT.

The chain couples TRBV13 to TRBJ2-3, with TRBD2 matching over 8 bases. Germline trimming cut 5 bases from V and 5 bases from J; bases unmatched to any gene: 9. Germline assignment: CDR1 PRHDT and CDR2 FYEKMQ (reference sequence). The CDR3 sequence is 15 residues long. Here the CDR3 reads CASSPSGGRRDTQYF. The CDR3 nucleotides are TGTGCCAGCAGCCCCAGCGGGGGAAGACGAGATACGCAGTATTTT.

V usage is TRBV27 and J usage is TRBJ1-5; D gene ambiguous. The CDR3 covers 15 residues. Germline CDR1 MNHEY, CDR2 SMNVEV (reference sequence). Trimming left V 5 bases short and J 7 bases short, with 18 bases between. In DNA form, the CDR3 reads TGTGCCAGCAGTCCCCGTCTGGGGTCGGGGCAGCCCCAGCATTTT. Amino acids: CASSPRLGSGQPQHF.

The CDR3 bases are TGTGCCAGCAGTGATCTCCATGAGCAGTTCTTC. Its translation is CASSDLHEQFF. The J gene is TRBJ2-1, the V gene TRBV2, with D unclear. Germline V CDR1 and CDR2: SNHLY, FYNNEI. Trimming took off 3 bases at V and 8 bases at J, with 5 bases between the two ends. This CDR3 spans 11 amino acids.

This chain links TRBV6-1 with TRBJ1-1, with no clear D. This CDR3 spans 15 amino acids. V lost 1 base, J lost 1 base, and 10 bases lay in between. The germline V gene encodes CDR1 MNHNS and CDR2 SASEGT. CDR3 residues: CASSEGGSQNTEAFF. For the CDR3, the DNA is TGTGCCAGCAGTGAAGGCGGGTCCCAGAACACTGAAGCTTTCTTT.

CDR3 sequence: CASSYVLASETQYF. The DNA of the CDR3 is TGTGCCAGCAGTTACGTGCTAGCAAGTGAGACCCAGTACTTC. The rearrangement joins TRBV6-6 to TRBJ2-5, with a tentative D call TRBD2 (5 bases). Germline-derived CDR1 and CDR2 are MNHNY and SVGAGI (reference sequence). Trimming removed 2 bases at V and 5 bases at J, with 12 bases between. The CDR3 loop spans 14 amino acids.

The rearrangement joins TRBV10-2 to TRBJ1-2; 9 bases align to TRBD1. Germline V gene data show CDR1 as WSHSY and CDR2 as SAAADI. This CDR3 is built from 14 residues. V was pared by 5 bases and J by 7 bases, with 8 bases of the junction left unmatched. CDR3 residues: CASSTGQGQGGYTF. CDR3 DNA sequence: TGCGCCAGCAGTACCGGACAGGGGCAAGGTGGCTACACCTTC.

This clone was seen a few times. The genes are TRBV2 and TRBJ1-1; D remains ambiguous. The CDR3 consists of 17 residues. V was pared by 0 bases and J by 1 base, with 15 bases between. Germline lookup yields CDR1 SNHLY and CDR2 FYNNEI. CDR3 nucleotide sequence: TGTGCCAGCAGTGAAGCTTATGGCAGTGCCTCGAACACTGAAGCTTTCTTT. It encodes CASSEAYGSASNTEAFF.

The CDR3 bases are TGCGCCAGCAGCCACCCCCAGGGCGGGGGACGGGGCTACACCTTC. It yields the protein CASSHPQGGGRGYTF. The chain links TRBV4-1 to TRBJ1-2; TRBD1 is a possible D gene (5 bases). Germline V CDR1 and CDR2: MGHRA, YSYEKL. The CDR3 length is 15 residues. V lost 3 bases and J lost 8, with 19 bases in between.

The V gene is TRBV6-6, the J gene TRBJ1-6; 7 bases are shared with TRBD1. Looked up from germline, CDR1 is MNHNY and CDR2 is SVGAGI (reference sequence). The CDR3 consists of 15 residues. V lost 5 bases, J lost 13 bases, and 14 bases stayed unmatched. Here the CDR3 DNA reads TGTGCCAGCAGTCAGACAAAACAGGGGACCTCGCCCCTCCACTTT. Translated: CASSQTKQGTSPLHF.

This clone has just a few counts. The CDR3 region is CASSLDLGTKLGNEQFF. CDR3 coding DNA: TGTGCCAGCAGCTTAGATCTCGGGACAAAGCTCGGCAATGAGCAGTTCTTC. The chain is built from TRBV11-2 and TRBJ2-1; a possible D gene is TRBD1 (6 bases). V lost 0 bases and J 6 bases, leaving 18 bases between the germline ends. Germline V gene data show CDR1 as SGHAT and CDR2 as FQNNGV. This CDR3 is 17 amino acids long. Full variable domain (outside the CDR3, taken from reference TRBV11-2 and TRBJ2-1): EAGVAQSPRYKIIEKRQSVAFWCNPISGHATLYWYQQILGQGPKLLIQFQNNGVVDDSQLPKDRFSAERLKGVDSTLKIQPAKLEDSAVYLCASSLDLGTKLGNEQFFGPGTRLTVL.

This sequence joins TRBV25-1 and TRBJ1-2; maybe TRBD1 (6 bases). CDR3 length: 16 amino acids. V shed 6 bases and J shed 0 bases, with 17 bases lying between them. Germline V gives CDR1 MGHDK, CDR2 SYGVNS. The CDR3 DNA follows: TGTGCCAGCAGCCCCCCAGGGGATTTCGCTAACTATGGCTACACCTTC. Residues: CASSPPGDFANYGYTF.

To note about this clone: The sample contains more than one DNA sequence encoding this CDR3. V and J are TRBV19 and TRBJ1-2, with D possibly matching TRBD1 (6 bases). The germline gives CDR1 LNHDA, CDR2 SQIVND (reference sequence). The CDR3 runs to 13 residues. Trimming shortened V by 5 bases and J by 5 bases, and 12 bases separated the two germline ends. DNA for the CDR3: TGTGCCAGTAGTGCAACAGGGTCGTATGGCTACACCTTC. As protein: CASSATGSYGYTF.

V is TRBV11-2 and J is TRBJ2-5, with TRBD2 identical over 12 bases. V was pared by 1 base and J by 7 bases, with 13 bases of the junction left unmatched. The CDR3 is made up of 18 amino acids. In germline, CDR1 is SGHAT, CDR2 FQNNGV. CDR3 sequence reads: CASSLGLAGAPGGWTQYF. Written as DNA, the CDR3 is TGTGCCAGCAGCTTAGGACTAGCGGGGGCCCCGGGCGGGTGGACCCAGTACTTC.

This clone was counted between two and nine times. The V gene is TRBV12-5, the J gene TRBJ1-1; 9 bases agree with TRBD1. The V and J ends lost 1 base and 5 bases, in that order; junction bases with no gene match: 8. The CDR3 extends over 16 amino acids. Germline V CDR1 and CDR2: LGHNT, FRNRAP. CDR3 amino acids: CASGLGRTGAGTEAFF. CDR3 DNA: TGTGCTAGTGGTTTGGGCCGGACAGGGGCTGGTACTGAAGCTTTCTTT. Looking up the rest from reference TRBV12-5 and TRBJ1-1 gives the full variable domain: DARVTQTPRHKVTEMGQEVTMRCQPILGHNTVFWYRQTMMQGLELLAYFRNRAPLDDSGMPKDRFSAEMPDATLATLKIQPSEPRDSAVYFCASGLGRTGAGTEAFFGQGTRLTVV.

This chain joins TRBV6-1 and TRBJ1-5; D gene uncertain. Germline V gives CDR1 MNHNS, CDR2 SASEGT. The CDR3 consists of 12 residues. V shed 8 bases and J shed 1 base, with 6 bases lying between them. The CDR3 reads CASGQSNQPQHF. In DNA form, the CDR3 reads TGTGCCAGCGGCCAGAGCAATCAGCCCCAGCATTTT.

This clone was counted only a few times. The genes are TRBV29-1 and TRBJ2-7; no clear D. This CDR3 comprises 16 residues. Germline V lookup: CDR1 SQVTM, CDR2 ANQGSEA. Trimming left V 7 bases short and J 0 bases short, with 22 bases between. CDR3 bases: TGCAGCGCTCGCCAACTTTTCAAGATGAGCTCCTACGAGCAGTACTTC. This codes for CSARQLFKMSSYEQYF.